These 28 T cell receptor beta chains came from one sample sequenced in a study of T cell responses to AZD1222 COVID-19 vaccine. Libraries were prepared by immunoSEQ multiplex PCR; TCRdb keeps only in-frame clonotypes and omits some of them. Here the sample spans 170,000 or so clones, just under 95% being singletons. Here the sequenced sample was peripheral blood, taken 28 days after the second dose of the MenACWY control vaccine. All receptors come from an adult who received the MenACWY meningococcal vaccine as a control.

The J gene is TRBJ1-4, the V gene TRBV7-9; D unclear. Germline CDR1 and CDR2: SEHNR and FQNEAQ (reference sequence). The ends were cut back, 6 bases at V and 7 bases at J, with 30 bases in the middle. This CDR3 contains 19 residues. The CDR3 nucleotides read TGTGCCAGCAGGTACCATCCGTTGGTCAGAGGATTTCGAGGTGAAAAACTGTTTTTT. It translates to CASRYHPLVRGFRGEKLFF.

The chain joins TRBV6-5 to TRBJ2-3; possibly TRBD2 for D (7 bases). This CDR3 is 13 amino acids long. Trimming cost V 7 bases and J 2 bases, with 10 bases left between them. Germline CDR1 is MNHEY and CDR2 is SVGAGI. The DNA for the CDR3 is TGTGCCAGCAACGGGGGGCCCACAGATACGCAGTATTTT. It codes for CASNGGPTDTQYF.

This clone appeared once. This chain connects TRBV5-4 to TRBJ2-3; D might be TRBD2 (6 bases). The CDR3 runs to 16 residues. From germline, CDR1 is SGHNT and CDR2 YYREEE (reference sequence). The V end lost 3 bases, the J end lost 0 bases, and 14 bases lay between the germline ends. The CDR3, as DNA: TGTGCCAGCAGCTCAGGAGGGCCCACTAGCACAGATACGCAGTATTTT. Amino acids: CASSSGGPTSTDTQYF.

This clone appeared once. This CDR3 is CASSYEGGANTEAFF. CDR3 DNA: TGTGCCAGCAGTTACGAGGGTGGGGCAAACACTGAAGCTTTCTTT. The V gene is TRBV6-5, the J gene TRBJ1-1; weak D call: TRBD1 (5 bases). This CDR3 has 15 residues. V was trimmed by 2 bases and J by 2 bases, leaving 12 bases between them. The germline CDR1 and CDR2 sequences are MNHEY and SVGAGI.

The rearrangement uses TRBV11-2 and TRBJ1-1, with unresolved D. The CDR3 consists of 13 residues. Germline V CDR1 and CDR2: SGHAT, FQNNGV. Trimming removed 0 bases from V and 1 base from J, with 3 bases in between. The CDR3 reads CASSLEGNTEAFF. The CDR3 bases are TGTGCCAGCAGCTTAGAGGGGAACACTGAAGCTTTCTTT.

This clone was counted once. The chain combines TRBV4-3 with TRBJ2-5; unclear D gene. Germline V CDR1 and CDR2: LGHNA, YSLEER. The CDR3 length is 13 residues. Trimming left V 3 bases short and J 5 bases short, with 10 bases between. This CDR3 reads CASSHGPSETQYF. The CDR3 DNA reads as TGCGCCAGCAGCCATGGCCCTTCGGAGACCCAGTACTTC.

The rearrangement joins TRBV5-5 to TRBJ2-1; 10 nucleotides agree with TRBD2. Germline CDR1 is SGHKS and CDR2 is YYEKEE (reference sequence). Unmatched junction bases numbered 16, after V lost 0 bases and J lost 4 bases. The CDR3 runs to 20 residues. The CDR3 protein is CASSLARIAGGPSLYNEQFF. DNA for the CDR3: TGTGCCAGCAGCTTGGCCAGGATAGCGGGGGGACCTTCCTTATACAATGAGCAGTTCTTC.

The CDR3 bases are TGTGCCTGGACCCCAATTCTGGGTGGCACTGAAGCTTTCTTT. This codes for CAWTPILGGTEAFF. The chain has TRBV30 and TRBJ1-1, with no clear D. Germline CDR1 and CDR2: GTSNPN and SVGIG (reference sequence). This CDR3 contains 14 residues. V lost 4 bases and J lost 4, with 16 bases in between.

The genes are TRBV28 and TRBJ2-7; 12 bases line up with TRBD1. The CDR3 totals 17 residues. V gave up 1 base and J gave up 6 bases; unmatched junction bases: 10. The V gene's germline CDR1 is MDHEN and CDR2 SYDVKM. The CDR3 DNA follows: TGTGCCAGCAGTTTATCCGGGACAGGGGGCTGGGGCAGCGAGCAGTACTTC. Encoded protein: CASSLSGTGGWGSEQYF.

This chain connects TRBV4-2 to TRBJ1-6; TRBD1 matches at 8 bases. The CDR3 consists of 19 residues. V lost 1 base to trimming and J lost 0 bases; unmatched junction nucleotides: 8. Germline V CDR1 and CDR2: LGHNA, YNFKEQ. The CDR3 region is CASSQGTGTLSSYNSPLHF. The CDR3 coding sequence is TGTGCCAGCAGCCAAGGGACAGGGACGCTGAGCTCCTATAATTCACCCCTCCACTTT.

The rearrangement joins TRBV5-1 to TRBJ1-4, with D possibly being TRBD1 (5 bases). Germline lookup yields CDR1 SGHRS and CDR2 YFSETQ. This CDR3 has 17 residues. V lost 3 bases to trimming and J lost 0 bases, with 15 bases between them. CDR3 nucleotide sequence: TGCGCCAGCAGCTCTTCCTGGACACCCCCAACTAATGAAAAACTGTTTTTT. Residues: CASSSSWTPPTNEKLFF. Together with reference TRBV5-1 and TRBJ1-4, the CDR3 gives the full variable domain: KAGVTQTPRYLIKTRGQQVTLSCSPISGHRSVSWYQQTPGQGLQFLFEYFSETQRNKGNFPGRFSGRQFSNSRSEMNVSTLELGDSALYLCASSSSWTPPTNEKLFFGSGTQLSVL.

This rearrangement joins TRBV6-5 to TRBJ1-2, with 9 bases lining up with TRBD1. This CDR3 is 15 amino acids long. The V segment lost 5 bases and the J segment 4 bases; nucleotides outside the gene matches: 8. Germline-derived CDR1 and CDR2 are MNHEY and SVGAGI. The CDR3 nucleotides are TGTGCCAGCAGTCTTTCCGGGACAGGGCTCTATGGCTACACCTTC. Its translation is CASSLSGTGLYGYTF.

The gene calls are TRBV7-2 and TRBJ2-1; 10 nucleotides agree with TRBD2. CDR3 length: 17 amino acids. V was clipped by 2 bases and J by 3 bases; unmatched bases: 7. From germline, CDR1 is SGHTA and CDR2 FQGNSA. The CDR3 is CASSLRLAGADYNEQFF. For the CDR3, the DNA is TGTGCCAGCAGCTTACGGCTAGCGGGGGCCGACTACAATGAGCAGTTCTTC.

J is TRBJ2-3 and V is TRBV6-2 or TRBV6-3; a weak D match, TRBD2 (7 bases). The germline V gene has CDR1 MNHEY and CDR2 SVGEGT. The V and J ends lost 6 bases and 9 bases respectively, with 16 bases between them. CDR3 length: 13 amino acids. For the CDR3, the DNA is TGTGCCAGCAGCTTAGGGGGGGGAGGGACGCAGTATTTT. Its protein product is CASSLGGGGTQYF.

The CDR3 loop is CASSLSQGPEAFF. The CDR3 DNA follows: TGTGCCAGCAGTTTATCACAGGGTCCTGAAGCTTTCTTT. The genes are TRBV6-6 and TRBJ1-1, with D tentatively TRBD1 (6 bases). The V end was cut by 4 bases, the J end by 6 bases, with 12 bases between. Germline values: CDR1 MNHNY, CDR2 SVGAGI (reference sequence). The CDR3 is made up of 13 amino acids.

This clone was recorded only once. The chain employs TRBV4-1 and TRBJ1-1; 11 bases are a match to TRBD1. Germline V CDR1 and CDR2: MGHRA, YSYEKL. Unmatched junction bases numbered 8, after V lost 4 bases and J lost 4 bases. This CDR3 region has 16 residues. CDR3 amino acids: CASSPLAGQGATEAFF. CDR3 sequence (DNA): TGCGCCAGCAGCCCCCTAGCAGGACAGGGGGCCACTGAAGCTTTCTTT.

This rearrangement joins TRBV5-5 to TRBJ2-1; 7 bases agree with TRBD1. The ends lost 4 bases at V and 7 bases at J; junction bases unmatched: 5. This CDR3 is 13 amino acids long. Germline-derived CDR1 and CDR2 are SGHKS and YYEKEE (reference sequence). This CDR3 is CASSRQGANEQFF. In nucleotides, the CDR3 is TGTGCCAGCAGCCGACAGGGAGCGAATGAGCAGTTCTTC.

There are a few counts of this clone. This chain joins TRBV3-1 (or the pseudogene TRBV3-2) and TRBJ1-2; 7 bases line up with TRBD1. V trimming: 7 bases; J trimming: 8 bases; junction bases outside the gene matches: 4. Germline V CDR1 and CDR2: LGHDT, YNNKEL (reference sequence). The length of the CDR3 is 11 residues. This CDR3 reads CASMDRRGYTF. The CDR3, as DNA: TGTGCCAGCATGGACAGGCGGGGCTACACCTTC.

This chain uses TRBV7-9 with TRBJ2-7; the match to TRBD2 covers 7 bases. Germline V CDR1 and CDR2: SEHNR, FQNEAQ (reference sequence). Unmatched junction bases numbered 17, after V lost 1 base and J lost 5 bases. The CDR3 is 18 residues long. CDR3 amino acids: CASSLVYSRGEDRNEQYF. CDR3 DNA: TGTGCCAGCAGCTTAGTGTATTCTCGGGGGGAGGATCGGAACGAGCAGTACTTC.

The chain couples TRBV2 to TRBJ1-6; 8 nucleotides line up with TRBD1. This CDR3 has 15 amino acids. In germline, CDR1 is SNHLY, CDR2 FYNNEI. Unmatched junction bases numbered 6, after V lost 5 bases and J lost 6 bases. The CDR3 sequence: CASSTRTGINSPLHF. CDR3 nucleotides: TGTGCCAGCAGTACAAGGACAGGGATTAATTCACCCCTCCACTTT. Full variable domain (remainder filled in from reference TRBV2 and TRBJ1-6): EPEVTQTPSHQVTQMGQEVILRCVPISNHLYFYWYRQILGQKVEFLVSFYNNEISEKSEIFDDQFSVERPDGSNFTLKIRSTKLEDSAMYFCASSTRTGINSPLHFGNGTRLTVT.

This chain connects TRBV7-2 to TRBJ1-1; the D is unclear. Germline CDR1 is SGHTA and CDR2 is FQGNSA. This CDR3 has 13 residues. The V gene lost 3 bases and the J gene lost 1 base, with 6 bases spanning the gap. The CDR3 is CASSFPENTEAFF. The CDR3 nucleotides are TGTGCCAGCAGCTTTCCGGAGAACACTGAAGCTTTCTTT.

This chain connects TRBV5-1 to TRBJ2-2; 9 bases line up with TRBD2. Germline lookup yields CDR1 SGHRS and CDR2 YFSETQ. The CDR3 has 14 residues. J was trimmed by 1 base and V by 7 bases; bases with no gene match: 2. The DNA of the CDR3 is TGCGCCAGCTCACTAGCGGGGAACACCGGGGAGCTGTTTTTT. Protein: CASSLAGNTGELFF. Drawing the rest from reference TRBV5-1 and TRBJ2-2, the complete variable domain is KAGVTQTPRYLIKTRGQQVTLSCSPISGHRSVSWYQQTPGQGLQFLFEYFSETQRNKGNFPGRFSGRQFSNSRSEMNVSTLELGDSALYLCASSLAGNTGELFFGEGSRLTVL.

The V and J genes are TRBV30 and TRBJ1-1; D is ambiguous. Trimming pared 2 bases from V and 5 bases from J, leaving 12 bases between. Germline lookup yields CDR1 GTSNPN and CDR2 SVGIG (reference sequence). This CDR3 has 13 residues. The DNA of the CDR3 is TGTGCCTGGAGTCACGAAGGAGGGACTGAAGCTTTCTTT. Translated: CAWSHEGGTEAFF.

This rearrangement joins TRBV7-3 to TRBJ2-1, with D perhaps TRBD1 or TRBD2 (5 bases each). Trimming left V 5 bases short and J 8 bases short, with 16 bases between. Germline V lookup: CDR1 SGHTA, CDR2 FQGTGA. This CDR3 has 14 amino acids. CDR3 in amino acids: CASSRRDPFDEQFF. The CDR3 DNA follows: TGTGCCAGCAGCCGCCGGGACCCCTTCGATGAGCAGTTCTTC.

The rearrangement links TRBV9 to TRBJ1-1; 8 bases fit TRBD1. Germline V lookup: CDR1 SGDLS, CDR2 YYNGEE. This CDR3 region has 15 residues. Losses at the gene ends were 4 bases for V and 1 base for J; bases not matched to a gene: 6. CDR3 region: CASSPGQGRNTEAFF. The CDR3 coding sequence is TGTGCCAGCAGCCCAGGACAGGGCCGGAACACTGAAGCTTTCTTT.

The chain couples TRBV18 to TRBJ2-7, with D unclear. CDR1 KGHSH and CDR2 LQKENI come from the germline V gene. The CDR3 spans 13 residues. Deletions cut 4 bases from V and 0 bases from J, with 7 bases between. In nucleotides, the CDR3 is TGTGCCAGCTCACTAAGTAGCTCCTACGAGCAGTACTTC. Protein product: CASSLSSSYEQYF.

The chain couples TRBV15 to TRBJ1-4, with D perhaps TRBD1 (6 bases). Germline CDR1 LNHNV, CDR2 YYDKDF (reference sequence). There are 16 residues in the CDR3. V was clipped by 3 bases and J by 5 bases, with 16 bases between them. The CDR3 spells CATSRARQVQNEKLFF. The CDR3, as DNA: TGTGCCACCAGCAGGGCGAGACAGGTTCAAAATGAAAAACTGTTTTTT.

The rearrangement uses TRBV12-3 or TRBV12-4 and TRBJ1-1; a possible D gene is TRBD1 (5 bases). The CDR3 is made up of 13 amino acids. V lost 3 bases and J 5 bases, leaving 10 bases between the germline ends. In DNA form, the CDR3 reads TGTGCCAGCAGTTTCACAGGAAAGACTGAAGCTTTCTTT. It is translated as CASSFTGKTEAFF.